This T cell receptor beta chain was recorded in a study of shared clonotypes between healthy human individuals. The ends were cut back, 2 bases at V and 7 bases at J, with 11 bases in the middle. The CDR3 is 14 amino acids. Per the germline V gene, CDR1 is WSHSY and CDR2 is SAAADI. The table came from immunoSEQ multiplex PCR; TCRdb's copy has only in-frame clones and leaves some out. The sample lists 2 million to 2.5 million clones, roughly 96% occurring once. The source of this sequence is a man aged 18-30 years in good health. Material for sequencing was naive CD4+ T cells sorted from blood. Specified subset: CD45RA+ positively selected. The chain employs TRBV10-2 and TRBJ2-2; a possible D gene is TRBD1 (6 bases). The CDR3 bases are TGCGCCAGCAGTGAGCAGGGGTGGAACGGGGAGCTGTTTTTT. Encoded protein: CASSEQGWNGELFF.